The entry that follows covers one T cell receptor beta chain sequence. The germline gives CDR1 KGHSH, CDR2 LQKENI. After removal of 6 bases from V and 0 bases from J, the junction contained 6 bases not matched to a gene. There are 17 residues in the CDR3. These data originate in a study of blood T cell repertoires in COVID-19. Repertoires were generated with immunoSEQ multiplex PCR, while TCRdb's copy carries only in-frame clones and drops some. The sample carries about 290,000 clones, roughly nine tenths recorded once. The sample taken for sequencing was PBMCs or T cells enriched from blood (not recorded which). This chain connects TRBV18 to TRBJ2-2; 11 bases fit TRBD2. This clonotype was sampled from a woman aged 40 to 55 who had recovered from COVID-19. The CDR3 DNA follows: TGTGCCAGCTCGTCGCTAGCGGGGGGTCCGAACACCGGGGAGCTGTTTTTT. It codes for CASSSLAGGPNTGELFF.